This passage covers 4 T cell receptor beta chains from one sample sequenced in a study of OX40 agonist ivuxolimab in advanced cancers. Here immunoSEQ multiplex PCR was the method, and the copy in TCRdb shows in-frame clones only, minus some. The sample shows about 19,000 clones, about 77% of them seen only once. The source material was CD4+ or CD8+ T cells sorted from blood, sampled in a trial of the OX40 agonist ivuxolimab. These TCRs come from an adult with an advanced solid tumor such as melanoma, head and neck, liver or kidney cancer.

In its sample, this clone is large (0.1 to 1%). CDR3 DNA sequence: TGTGCCAGCCTCGGGAGGACTAGCAATCAGCCCCAGCATTTT. Its translation: CASLGRTSNQPQHF. The genes are TRBV4-2 and TRBJ1-5; D is uncertain. Trimming cost V 8 bases and J 0 bases, with 11 bases left between them. Looked up from germline, CDR1 is LGHNA and CDR2 is YNFKEQ. This CDR3 region has 14 residues.

About this clone itself: The same CDR3 also results from other DNA sequences found in this sample. The genes are TRBV6-1 and TRBJ1-4; 7 positions match TRBD1. The CDR3 loop spans 15 amino acids. With V trimmed by 2 bases and J by 5 bases, 5 bases remained unmatched. CDR1 and CDR2 (germline): MNHNS, SASEGT. In nucleotides, the CDR3 is TGTGCCAGCAGTGAATGGGACAGCGGGAATGAAAAACTGTTTTTT. Encoded protein: CASSEWDSGNEKLFF.

The chain employs TRBV5-1 and TRBJ2-2; D may match TRBD1 or TRBD2 (7 bases each). The germline V and J ends were trimmed by 4 bases and 2 bases, with 12 bases remaining between them. The CDR3 is 15 residues long. Germline V gene data show CDR1 as SGHRS and CDR2 as YFSETQ. CDR3 DNA sequence: TGCGCCAGCAGCCAGGGGGGGATTAACACCGGGGAGCTGTTTTTT. This codes for CASSQGGINTGELFF.

The rearrangement uses TRBV6-5 and TRBJ2-7; D not certain. The CDR3 runs to 11 residues. V was trimmed by 5 bases and J by 3 bases, leaving 5 bases between them. The germline gives CDR1 MNHEY, CDR2 SVGAGI. The CDR3 here is CASSPCYEQYF. The CDR3, as DNA: TGTGCCAGCAGTCCCTGCTACGAGCAGTACTTC.